Shown below are 3 T cell receptor beta chains from a single sample sequenced in a study of cytomegalovirus exposure and HLA in healthy donors. In the PCR, 60 Vbeta and 13 Jbeta primers were used. TCRdb keeps only in-frame clones here, not all; method: immunoSEQ multiplex PCR. Found here are roughly 150,000 clones, about 70% of them singletons; the top ten hold about 4.7%. The sample comprised PBMCs. These receptors were taken from a man aged 55 to 70 in good health and CMV-seronegative.

For the CDR3, the DNA is TGTGCCAGTAAAAGGGCGCAGGGAGGGTACACTGAAGCTTTCTTT. Protein sequence: CASKRAQGGYTEAFF. This chain uses TRBV19 with TRBJ1-1; D may be TRBD1 (5 bases). The CDR3 is 15 residues long. CDR1 is LNHDA, CDR2 SQIVND, per germline (reference sequence). The ends were cut back, 7 bases at V and 3 bases at J, with 18 bases in the middle. Full variable domain (missing parts from reference TRBV19 and TRBJ1-1): DGGITQSPKYLFRKEGQNVTLSCEQNLNHDAMYWYRQDPGQGLRLIYYSQIVNDFQKGDIAEGYSVSREKKESFPLTVTSAQKNPTAFYLCASKRAQGGYTEAFFGQGTRLTVV.

The rearrangement joins TRBV5-5 to TRBJ2-2; perhaps TRBD1 as D (6 bases). Trimming shortened V by 0 bases and J by 5 bases, and 17 bases separated the two germline ends. This CDR3 comprises 17 residues. In germline, CDR1 is SGHKS, CDR2 YYEKEE (reference sequence). The DNA of the CDR3 is TGTGCCAGCAGCTTGGTCGGCAGGGGAGAGGTGACCGGGGAGCTGTTTTTT. It specifies CASSLVGRGEVTGELFF.

This clone was recorded a few times. The J gene is TRBJ2-7, the V gene TRBV29-1; D not certain. The V end lost 8 bases, the J end lost 0 bases, and 14 bases lay between the germline ends. The germline CDR1 and CDR2 sequences are SQVTM and ANQGSEA. The CDR3 runs 13 residues. CDR3: CSIRDMNSYEQYF. CDR3 in DNA: TGCAGCATCCGCGACATGAACTCCTACGAGCAGTACTTC.